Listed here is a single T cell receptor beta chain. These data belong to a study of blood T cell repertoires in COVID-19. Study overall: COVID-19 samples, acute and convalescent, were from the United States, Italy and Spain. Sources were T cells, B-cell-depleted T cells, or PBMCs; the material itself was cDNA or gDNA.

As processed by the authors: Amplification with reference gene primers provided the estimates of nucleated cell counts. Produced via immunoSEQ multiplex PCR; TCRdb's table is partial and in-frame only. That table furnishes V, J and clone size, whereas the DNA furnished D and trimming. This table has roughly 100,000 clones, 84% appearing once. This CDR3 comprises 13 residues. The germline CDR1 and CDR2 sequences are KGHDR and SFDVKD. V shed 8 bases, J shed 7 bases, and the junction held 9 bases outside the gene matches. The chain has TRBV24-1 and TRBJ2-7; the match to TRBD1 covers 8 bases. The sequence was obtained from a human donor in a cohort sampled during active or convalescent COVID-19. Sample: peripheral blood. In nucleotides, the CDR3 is TGTGCCACCAAACCTCAGGGGGCCGGGGAGCAGTACTTC. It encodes CATKPQGAGEQYF.